This TCR beta chain was profiled in a study of T-cell memory formation after mild COVID-19. Whole-study results and caveats: Of the contracting clones, CD4+ ones lay mainly in CM and EM, and CD8+ ones in EMRA. The authors did not confirm SARS-CoV-2 specificity of second-wave clones peaking day 37.

CDR3 length equals 14 residues. Germline values: CDR1 SGDLS, CDR2 YYNGEE. V was pared by 3 bases and J by 4 bases, with 14 bases between. TCRdb re-derived calls from the 5' RACE reads in MiXCR, one entry per CDR3 protein. The sample consists of about half a million distinct CDR3 sequences, 15% to 20% of them appearing once. This clonotype was picked up many times. Antigen specificity is unknown. Sequenced sample: PBMCs or a T cell subset sorted from them (not recorded which). The TCR was taken from an adult woman who had mild COVID-19 (a few samples of this study predate the infection). Cell type and time point are not known. The chain recombines TRBV9 with TRBJ2-7, with D tentatively TRBD1 or TRBD2 (6 bases each). CDR3 DNA: TGTGCCAGCAGCGGCGGGACAAGTAATTACGAGCAGTACTTC. Its protein product is CASSGGTSNYEQYF.